The source of this T cell receptor (beta chain) is a study of shared clonotypes between healthy human individuals. The overall study: The donor pool was made up of a couple of women and a few men aged 18 to 49. Findings and caveats of the study: Rarefaction revealed incomplete sorted-subset sequencing despite large depth.

Genomic DNA (from each subset) was split evenly across several immunoSEQ plates. The data were produced by immunoSEQ multiplex PCR, yet TCRdb's version contains in-frame clones alone and is incomplete. Among about 820,000 clones listed, around 92% were seen once. A single count supports this clone. As yet, its antigen is unknown. This likely traces to a read error, being one base from a far larger clone. V was trimmed by 0 bases and J by 0 bases, leaving 9 bases between them. Germline V lookup: CDR1 SNHLY, CDR2 FYNNEI. This CDR3 is 15 amino acids long. CD45RO-negative, CCR7-positively selected cells formed the naive CD8 fraction, excluding terminally differentiated effector memory CD45RA+ cells.

Material for sequencing was naive CD8+ T cells sorted from blood. This sequence joins TRBV2 and TRBJ2-7; D possibly corresponds to TRBD2 (5 bases). This receptor was taken from a young man in good health. The CDR3 loop reads CASSEALAGSYEQYF. CDR3 in DNA: TGTGCCAGCAGTGAAGCGCTGGCGGGCTCCTACGAGCAGTACTTC.